One sample yielded the 28 T cell receptor beta chains listed below, sequenced in a study of T cell repertoires in cytomegalovirus infection. TCRdb reanalysed the reads using MiXCR and keeps one entry per CDR3 protein. The table has around 450,000 distinct CDR3 sequences, approximately 33% seen once. The source material was PBMCs. Receptors were obtained from a human donor in good health (CMV status not recorded). Some clones in this sample may be carry-over from other donors' samples.

The chain employs TRBV15 and TRBJ2-5, with D unresolved. Trimming shortened V by 0 bases and J by 3 bases, and 5 bases separated the two germline ends. Germline V gene data show CDR1 as LNHNV and CDR2 as YYDKDF (reference sequence). The CDR3 length is 13 residues. As DNA, the CDR3 is TGTGCCACCAGCAGAGAAGAGGAAGAGACCCAGTACTTC. Translated, it gives CATSREEEETQYF. The full variable domain, rest sourced from reference TRBV15 and TRBJ2-5, is DAMVIQNPRYQVTQFGKPVTLSCSQTLNHNVMYWYQQKSSQAPKLLFHYYDKDFNNEADTPDNFQSRRPNTSFCFLDIRSPGLGDTAMYLCATSREEEETQYFGPGTRLLVL.

This clonotype has ten or more counts. The rearrangement joins TRBV12-3 or TRBV12-4 to TRBJ2-7; D may be TRBD1 (6 bases). This CDR3 has 15 amino acids. Trimming stripped 0 bases from V and 2 bases from J, with 11 bases between. DNA of the CDR3: TGTGCCAGCAGTTTAGCGTCAGGGGCCCCCTACGAGCAGTACTTC. Translated, it gives CASSLASGAPYEQYF.

The rearrangement joins TRBV7-9 to TRBJ2-2; 10 nucleotides match TRBD1. J lost 5 bases, V lost 8 bases, and 11 bases had no gene match. The V gene's germline CDR1 is SEHNR and CDR2 FQNEAQ (reference sequence). The CDR3 has 16 residues. The DNA of the CDR3 is TGTGCCAGCCCTTCGCGGGACAGGGGAAAGACCGGGGAGCTGTTTTTT. Amino acids: CASPSRDRGKTGELFF.

This chain connects TRBV5-5 to TRBJ2-1; no firm D call. V was cut by 2 bases and J by 9 bases, with 12 bases left in between. The CDR3 runs to 13 residues. Looked up from germline, CDR1 is SGHKS and CDR2 is YYEKEE (reference sequence). The CDR3: CASSFALPVEQFF. Written as DNA, the CDR3 is TGTGCCAGCAGCTTCGCCCTGCCTGTTGAGCAGTTCTTC.

As concerns this clonotype: A read error may produce the germline difference seen at one junction end. This chain uses TRBV6-2 or TRBV6-3 with TRBJ2-1, with 7 bases lining up with TRBD2. The CDR3 loop spans 18 amino acids. Looked up from germline, CDR1 is MNHEY and CDR2 is SVGEGT. DNA of the CDR3: TGTGCCAGCAGTTACGAACTAGCGAGCCCGAGTGACAACAATGAGCAGTTATTC. This gives the protein CASSYELASPSDNNEQLF.

The V and J genes are TRBV7-6 and TRBJ2-5, with D uncertain. Germline V gives CDR1 SGHVS, CDR2 FNYEAQ. CDR3 length equals 13 residues. The V and J ends lost 1 base and 1 base respectively, with 4 bases between them. DNA of the CDR3: TGTGCCAGCAGCTTAGAATTCCAAGAGACCCAGTACTTC. It is translated as CASSLEFQETQYF.

This clonotype was counted only a few times. The J gene is TRBJ2-3, the V gene TRBV6-1; no reliable D call. This CDR3 spans 13 amino acids. Germline V CDR1 and CDR2: MNHNS, SASEGT. V lost 3 bases to trimming and J lost 3 bases, with 7 bases between them. Here the CDR3 DNA reads TGTGCCAGCAGTGACCTGATGACAGATACGCAGTATTTT. Translated: CASSDLMTDTQYF.

The chain combines TRBV6-5 with TRBJ2-2; D uncertain. The V and J ends lost 10 bases and 1 base respectively, with 13 bases between them. Germline V gene lookup returns CDR1 MNHEY and CDR2 SVGAGI. The CDR3 covers 14 residues. This CDR3 is CAIGPLLNTGELFF. CDR3 bases: TGTGCCATCGGACCTCTATTGAACACCGGGGAGCTGTTTTTT.

This clonotype was observed at least ten times. V gene TRBV7-2 combines with J gene TRBJ1-1; TRBD1 aligns across 7 bases. CDR1 and CDR2 (germline): SGHTA, FQGNSA. CDR3 length: 14 residues. V shed 5 bases and J 5 bases; nucleotides not matched to a gene: 8. This CDR3 is CASSRTGRGTEAFF. The CDR3 nucleotides are TGTGCCAGCAGCAGGACAGGTAGGGGGACTGAAGCTTTCTTT. Based on the CDR3 plus reference TRBV7-2 and TRBJ1-1, the full variable domain is GAGVSQSPSNKVTEKGKDVELRCDPISGHTALYWYRQSLGQGLEFLIYFQGNSAPDKSGLPSDRFSAERTGGSVSTLTIQRTQQEDSAVYLCASSRTGRGTEAFFGQGTRLTVV.

The chain carries TRBV19 and TRBJ2-3; D is uncertain. Germline CDR1 LNHDA, CDR2 SQIVND (reference sequence). V shed 3 bases and J shed 4 bases, with 5 bases lying between them. The CDR3 has 12 amino acids. CDR3: CASSMNSDTQYF. CDR3 in DNA: TGTGCCAGTAGTATGAACTCAGATACGCAGTATTTT.

In its sample, this clonotype was seen many times. V is TRBV7-3 and J is TRBJ2-5; the match to TRBD1 covers 7 bases. Trimming cost V 0 bases and J 5 bases; bases outside gene matches: 0. Germline CDR1 and CDR2: SGHTA and FQGTGA. This CDR3 region has 13 residues. CDR3 bases: TGTGCCAGCAGCTTAACCAGGGGGGAGACCCAGTACTTC. This translates into CASSLTRGETQYF.

This clonotype has a count of ten or more. The chain is built from TRBV7-9 and TRBJ2-1; no definite D call. From germline, CDR1 is SEHNR and CDR2 FQNEAQ (reference sequence). The germline V and J ends were trimmed by 5 bases and 8 bases, with 10 bases remaining between them. The CDR3 runs to 12 residues. Here the CDR3 reads CASSQGRDEQFF. In nucleotides, the CDR3 is TGTGCCAGCAGCCAAGGACGTGATGAGCAGTTCTTC.

The chain carries TRBV12-3 or TRBV12-4 and TRBJ2-7; 10 bases line up with TRBD2. Germline trimming cut 6 bases from V and 10 bases from J; bases unmatched to any gene: 15. The CDR3 runs 15 residues. CDR3 nucleotide sequence: TGTGCCAGCAGCTCAGGTGAAGCGGGGGGGCGTGACCAGTACTTC. This encodes CASSSGEAGGRDQYF.

This chain connects TRBV6-4 to TRBJ2-4; D unclear. The CDR3 length is 16 residues. Germline V lookup: CDR1 MRHNA, CDR2 SNTAGT. V was trimmed by 5 bases and J by 7 bases, leaving 21 bases between them. This chain's CDR3 is CASSRVAPVRRNIQYF. Written as DNA, the CDR3 is TGTGCCAGCAGTCGGGTGGCACCAGTACGTAGGAACATTCAGTACTTC.

This clonotype has only a few counts. The rearrangement links TRBV20-1 to TRBJ2-7, with D perhaps TRBD1 (6 bases). Germline assignment: CDR1 DFQATT and CDR2 SNEGSKA (reference sequence). This CDR3 spans 16 amino acids. The V end lost 5 bases, the J end lost 6 bases, and 26 bases lay between the germline ends. The CDR3 protein is CSAPSSGSTGLGEQYF. Written as DNA, the CDR3 is TGCAGTGCTCCCTCTTCCGGGTCCACAGGGCTCGGCGAGCAGTACTTC.

The chain links TRBV2 to TRBJ1-1; no firm D call. The CDR3 sequence is 13 residues long. The germline gives CDR1 SNHLY, CDR2 FYNNEI. V lost 5 bases and J 2 bases, leaving 9 bases between the germline ends. CDR3 nucleotides: TGTGCCAGCAGTCCCGTTATAAACACTGAAGCTTTCTTT. Its protein product is CASSPVINTEAFF.

The V call is TRBV2, the J call TRBJ2-3; TRBD2 matches 11 bases. The CDR3 spans 17 residues. V gave up 2 bases and J gave up 5 bases; unmatched junction bases: 9. Per the germline V gene, CDR1 is SNHLY and CDR2 is FYNNEI. In nucleotides, the CDR3 is TGTGCCAGCAGTGAACTAGCGGGGGGAAGTGAGAAAGATACGCAGTATTTT. It is translated as CASSELAGGSEKDTQYF.

This clonotype was seen only a few times. CDR3 amino acids: CASSLLRAGGLQETQYF. The CDR3 bases are TGTGCCAGCAGTTTATTAAGAGCGGGGGGCCTCCAAGAGACCCAGTACTTC. V and J are TRBV6-7 and TRBJ2-5, with TRBD2 matching 9 bases. TRBV6-7 is identified as an open reading frame with a role that is uncertain. The CDR3 spans 17 residues. J lost 1 base, V lost 4 bases, and 10 bases had no gene match.

This sequence joins TRBV11-1 and TRBJ1-2; weak D call: TRBD1 (6 bases). This CDR3 region has 13 residues. V was trimmed by 5 bases and J by 7 bases, leaving 14 bases between them. The germline CDR1 and CDR2 sequences are SGHAT and FQDESV (reference sequence). The CDR3 DNA sequence: TGTGCCAGCAGCATCGGACAGATTCGTGGCTACACCTTC. Translation gives CASSIGQIRGYTF.

Notes on this clonotype: An end of the junction does not agree with germline; a read error may underlie this. This sequence joins TRBV5-1 and TRBJ1-1; D might be TRBD1 (5 bases). CDR3 length: 17 amino acids. The germline gives CDR1 SGHRS, CDR2 YFSETQ. CDR3 coding DNA: TGCGCCAGCAGCCGCTTGGGACGACAGCAGATGAACACTGAAGCTTCCTTT. This encodes CASSRLGRQQMNTEASF.

Comment on this clonotype: One junction end does not reproduce the germline sequence, and a read error may be involved. V gene TRBV27 combines with J gene TRBJ2-1; 7 bases map to TRBD1. This CDR3 region has 15 residues. CDR1 is MNHEY, CDR2 SMNVEV, per germline (reference sequence). This CDR3 reads CASSQKGTVNNEQLF. In DNA form, the CDR3 reads TGTGCCAGCAGTCAAAAAGGGACAGTAAACAATGAGCAGCTCTTC.

This clonotype was seen a few times. This chain uses TRBV7-2 with TRBJ1-4; no definite D call. The V and J ends lost 3 bases and 12 bases respectively, with 14 bases between them. The CDR3 has 13 residues. CDR1 SGHTA and CDR2 FQGNSA come from the germline V gene. In DNA, the CDR3 is TGTGCCAGCAGCTTGATGGGCCGATGGGAACTGTTTTTT. It specifies CASSLMGRWELFF.

J is TRBJ2-7 and V is TRBV20-1, with TRBD2 matching over 14 bases. The ends lost 3 bases at V and 5 bases at J; junction bases unmatched: 6. The CDR3 is 15 residues long. CDR1 and CDR2 from the germline V gene are DFQATT and SNEGSKA (reference sequence). The CDR3, as DNA: TGCAGTGCTAGTGGGACTAGCGGGAGTATCGACGAGCAGTACTTC. This sequence encodes CSASGTSGSIDEQYF.

At least ten counts were recorded for this clonotype. The DNA of the CDR3 is TGTGCCAGTATGAACCTTAATGAAAAACTGTTTTTT. Translated: CASMNLNEKLFF. The rearrangement links TRBV19 to TRBJ1-4; D gene unclear. CDR3 length: 12 amino acids. CDR1 is LNHDA, CDR2 SQIVND, per germline (reference sequence). V lost 7 bases and J lost 4, with 7 bases in between.

This clonotype has only a few counts. The rearrangement links TRBV11-2 to TRBJ1-4; no reliable D call. V dropped 5 bases and J dropped 7 bases, with 20 bases sitting between them. The CDR3 is 16 residues long. Germline V gene lookup returns CDR1 SGHAT and CDR2 FQNNGV. CDR3 protein: CASSPNQLLLGEKLFF. The CDR3 DNA is TGTGCCAGCAGCCCGAATCAGCTTCTGCTCGGTGAAAAACTGTTTTTT.

The CDR3 DNA reads as TGTGCCAGCAGCTTATTATCAGGACGCCAGGACAGGGAAAAACTGTTTTTT. Protein sequence: CASSLLSGRQDREKLFF. The chain joins TRBV7-4 to TRBJ1-4; 7 positions agree with TRBD1. Germline assignment: CDR1 SGHVT and CDR2 SQSDAQ. Trimming removed 2 bases from V and 8 bases from J; junction bases left unmatched: 14. The CDR3 is 17 residues long.

This clonotype appeared a few times. The CDR3 loop reads CASSPWGGTTNQPQHF. The CDR3 DNA reads as TGCGCCAGCAGTCCGTGGGGGGGAACTACTAATCAGCCCCAGCATTTT. The chain employs TRBV23-1 and TRBJ1-5; D perhaps matches TRBD1 (5 bases). TRBV23-1 is identified as an open reading frame with a role that is uncertain. The CDR3 spans 16 residues. V was pared by 4 bases and J by 4 bases, with 17 bases between.

The chain has TRBV28 and TRBJ2-5; 9 positions agree with TRBD1. CDR1 and CDR2 (germline): MDHEN, SYDVKM. The CDR3 spans 18 residues. V was pared by 5 bases and J by 2 bases, with 15 bases of the junction left unmatched. CDR3: CASSLTLQGQGHQETQYF. The CDR3 DNA is TGTGCCAGCAGTCTTACCCTCCAGGGACAGGGACATCAAGAGACCCAGTACTTC.